These 14 T cell receptor beta chains were sequenced from one sample in a study of blood T cells in healthy people across ages. Primed by a sample-barcoded 5' primer and a J-beta primer mix, a second PCR proceeded for about 6 to 11 cycles. TCRdb used MiXCR to reprocess the 5' RACE reads, holding one entry per CDR3 protein. The sample lists hundreds of thousands of distinct CDR3 sequences, about 34% seen once, with roughly 15% in the top ten. The sample comprised blood. All receptors derive from an elderly woman in good health.

This clonotype was counted at least ten times. The CDR3 DNA reads as TGTGCCAGCAGTTTAGCCTCGAGGGGTCTAGCGGCCAACAATGAGCAGTTCTTC. It codes for CASSLASRGLAANNEQFF. This rearrangement joins TRBV12-3 or TRBV12-4 to TRBJ2-1; 7 bases are shared with TRBD2. The junction had 13 bases not matched to a gene; V was cut back by 0 bases and J by 5 bases. The CDR3 loop spans 18 amino acids.

J is TRBJ1-1 and V is TRBV6-2 or TRBV6-3, with 7 bases matching TRBD1. CDR1 is MNHEY and CDR2 is SVGEGT in the germline V gene. The CDR3 is made up of 19 amino acids. V lost 7 bases to trimming and J lost 1 base; unmatched junction nucleotides: 21. Written as DNA, the CDR3 is TGTGCCAGCACTAAACCCGACAGGGACTTTAAAAAGGGGAACACTGAAGCTTTCTTT. Translation gives CASTKPDRDFKKGNTEAFF.

The chain couples TRBV5-1 to TRBJ1-1; D is ambiguous. CDR1 is SGHRS and CDR2 is YFSETQ in the germline V gene. CDR3 length equals 13 residues. The V end was cut by 2 bases, the J end by 5 bases, with 10 bases between. The CDR3 reads CASSLDLVTEAFF. The CDR3 DNA sequence: TGCGCCAGCAGCTTAGACCTTGTGACTGAAGCTTTCTTT.

The chain joins TRBV6-5 to TRBJ2-1; D is uncertain. The length of the CDR3 is 13 residues. The germline CDR1 and CDR2 sequences are MNHEY and SVGAGI. Trimming left V 2 bases short and J 4 bases short, with 6 bases between. DNA of the CDR3: TGTGCCAGCAGTTACGGGCAGTACAATGAGCAGTTCTTC. It translates to CASSYGQYNEQFF.

The J gene is TRBJ1-2, the V gene TRBV7-9, with D tentatively TRBD1 (5 bases). The V gene's germline CDR1 is SEHNR and CDR2 FQNEAQ (reference sequence). The ends were cut back, 3 bases at V and 3 bases at J, with 14 bases in the middle. The CDR3 is made up of 15 amino acids. This CDR3 is CASSFPRAKDYGYTF. Written as DNA, the CDR3 is TGTGCCAGCAGCTTCCCCAGGGCTAAGGACTATGGCTACACCTTC. The variable domain in full, completed from reference TRBV7-9 and TRBJ1-2, reads DTGVSQNPRHKITKRGQNVTFRCDPISEHNRLYWYRQTLGQGPEFLTYFQNEAQLEKSRLLSDRFSAERPKGSFSTLEIQRTEQGDSAMYLCASSFPRAKDYGYTFGSGTRLTVV.

This clonotype occurred many times. This sequence joins TRBV27 and TRBJ2-6, with D uncertain. The CDR3 is 13 amino acids. Between the trimmed V and J ends, which lost 6 bases and 2 bases, there was a span of 5 bases. CDR1 is MNHEY, CDR2 SMNVEV, per germline (reference sequence). The CDR3 DNA is TGTGCCAGCAGATCCGCTGGGGCCAACGTCCTGACTTTC. Residues: CASRSAGANVLTF.

This clonotype was counted ten times or more. This chain joins TRBV9 and TRBJ2-7; 13 bases agree with TRBD2. V lost 4 bases, J lost 1 base, and 5 bases stayed unmatched. CDR3 size: 16 residues. Per the germline V gene, CDR1 is SGDLS and CDR2 is YYNGEE. The CDR3 DNA reads as TGTGCCAGCAGCTCTCGACTAGCGGGGGGTTCCTACGAGCAGTACTTC. This encodes CASSSRLAGGSYEQYF.

The genes are TRBV11-2 and TRBJ2-2; 8 bases fit TRBD1. Germline loops: CDR1 SGHAT, CDR2 FQNNGV. V trimming: 1 base; J trimming: 3 bases; junction bases outside the gene matches: 4. CDR3 length: 16 residues. CDR3 coding DNA: TGTGCCAGCAGCTTAGGACAGGGGTGGGACACCGGGGAGCTGTTTTTT. This encodes CASSLGQGWDTGELFF.

This clonotype has at least ten counts. This chain connects TRBV20-1 to TRBJ2-1, with D unresolved. The V gene lost 0 bases and the J gene lost 3 bases, with 12 bases spanning the gap. The CDR3 length is 15 residues. Germline V gene sequence: CDR1 DFQATT, CDR2 SNEGSKA (reference sequence). The CDR3 is CSARDSRSNYNEQFF. The CDR3, as DNA: TGCAGTGCTAGAGACTCCCGCTCAAACTACAATGAGCAGTTCTTC.

This clonotype was counted ten times or more. A read error is possible here, since a much larger clone lies one base away. The rearrangement links TRBV4-2 to TRBJ2-1; 11 nucleotides line up with TRBD2. Near its end, the DNA agrees better with TRBJ2-7, so the J call may be wrong. The CDR3 is made up of 15 amino acids. From germline, CDR1 is LGHNA and CDR2 YNFKEQ. The CDR3, as DNA: TGTGCCAGCAGCCAGGGACTAGCGGCATACAATGAGCAGTACTTC. This gives the protein CASSQGLAAYNEQYF.

Details on this clonotype: Germline is not matched at one junction end, which may reflect a read error. The gene calls are TRBV4-3 and TRBJ2-1, with D perhaps matching TRBD2 (5 bases). Germline V gene data show CDR1 as LGHNA and CDR2 as YSLEER. The CDR3 loop spans 17 amino acids. The CDR3 region has the DNA TGCGCCAGCGGCCAGGATAGCGTCCTGAGCTCCTACAATGAGCAGTTCTTC. It specifies CASGQDSVLSSYNEQFF.

The V gene is TRBV20-1, the J gene TRBJ2-1, with 8 positions matching TRBD2. Germline V gives CDR1 DFQATT, CDR2 SNEGSKA (reference sequence). The CDR3 covers 16 residues. Unmatched junction bases numbered 11, after V lost 0 bases and J lost 7 bases. The CDR3 bases are TGCAGTGCTAGAGACTTCCGGGGGGGCCCCTTTAATGAGCAGTTCTTC. Encoded protein: CSARDFRGGPFNEQFF.

This clonotype occurred many times. The chain combines TRBV2 with TRBJ2-6; no clear D gene. The germline V and J ends were trimmed by 4 bases and 0 bases, with 25 bases remaining between them. CDR1 is SNHLY and CDR2 is FYNNEI in the germline V gene. The CDR3 covers 21 residues. CDR3 coding DNA: TGTGCCAGCAGTGCCCGCCGTCGAGGTAGTGTGATCTCCTCTGGGGCCAACGTCCTGACTTTC. It encodes CASSARRRGSVISSGANVLTF.

On this clonotype itself: An end of the junction differs from the germline gene, which may be a read error. V is TRBV6-1 and J is TRBJ2-2; D possibly corresponds to TRBD2 (7 bases). CDR1 MNHNS and CDR2 SASEGT come from the germline V gene. The CDR3 is 14 residues long. CDR3 region: CASSGRGAAGERFF. The CDR3 DNA sequence: TGTGCCAGCAGTGGACGGGGGGCTGCCGGGGAGCGGTTTTTT.